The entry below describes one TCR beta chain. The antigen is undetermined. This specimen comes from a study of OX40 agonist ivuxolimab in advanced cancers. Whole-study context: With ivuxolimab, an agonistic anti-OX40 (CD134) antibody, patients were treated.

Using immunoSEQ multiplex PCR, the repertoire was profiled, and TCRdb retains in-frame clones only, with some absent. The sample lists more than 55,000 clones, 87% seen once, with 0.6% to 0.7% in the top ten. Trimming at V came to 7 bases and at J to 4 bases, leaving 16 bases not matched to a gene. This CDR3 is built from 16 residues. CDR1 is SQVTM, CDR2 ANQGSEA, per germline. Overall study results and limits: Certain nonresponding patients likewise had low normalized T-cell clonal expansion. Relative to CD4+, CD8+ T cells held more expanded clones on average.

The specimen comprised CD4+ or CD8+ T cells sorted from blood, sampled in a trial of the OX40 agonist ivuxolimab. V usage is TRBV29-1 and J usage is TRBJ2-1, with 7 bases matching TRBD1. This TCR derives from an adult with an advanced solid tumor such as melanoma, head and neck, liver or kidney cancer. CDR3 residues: CSAVGPQGWLYNEQFF. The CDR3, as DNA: TGCAGCGCCGTGGGCCCACAGGGGTGGCTTTACAATGAGCAGTTCTTC.